These 29 T cell receptor beta chains were all obtained from the same sample, sequenced in a study of high-grade serous ovarian cancer treatment subgroups. Profiling relied on immunoSEQ multiplex PCR, and the TCRdb table lists in-frame clones only, not all of them. The sample lists around 15,000 clones, around 85% occurring once. The tumor samples were collected prior to definitive surgery or chemotherapy. Sequencing was performed on tumor tissue. These receptors all stem from a human donor with high-grade serous ovarian cancer.

The sample holds one count of this clone. This chain joins TRBV10-1 and TRBJ2-5; 9 bases align to TRBD1. The CDR3 covers 15 residues. V shed 5 bases and J 4 bases; nucleotides not matched to a gene: 8. The germline CDR1 and CDR2 sequences are WNHNN and SYGVQD (reference sequence). This CDR3 is CASSRSTGGRETQYF. The CDR3 bases are TGCGCCAGCAGTCGTTCGACAGGGGGTCGAGAGACCCAGTACTTC.

This clone has just a few counts. The V and J genes are TRBV18 and TRBJ2-2, with a weak D call TRBD1 (6 bases). V lost 4 bases and J 5 bases, leaving 14 bases between the germline ends. CDR3 size: 15 residues. Germline V gives CDR1 KGHSH, CDR2 LQKENI. As DNA, the CDR3 is TGTGCCAGCTCACGTAATGGGGGCGAAACCGGGGAGCTGTTTTTT. It is translated as CASSRNGGETGELFF.

This clone was counted once. V gene TRBV5-6 combines with J gene TRBJ2-5; 7 bases map to TRBD2. Germline CDR1 reads SGHDT; CDR2 reads YYEEEE. The CDR3 length is 15 residues. Losses at the gene ends were 2 bases for V and 2 bases for J; bases not matched to a gene: 6. CDR3 DNA sequence: TGTGCCAGCAGCTTAACCGGGACTAAACAAGAGACCCAGTACTTC. This encodes CASSLTGTKQETQYF.

The chain carries TRBV10-2 and TRBJ2-2; D is possibly TRBD1 (6 bases). Germline V gene data show CDR1 as WSHSY and CDR2 as SAAADI. The CDR3 is made up of 14 amino acids. Trimming stripped 7 bases from V and 5 bases from J, with 14 bases between. For the CDR3, the DNA is TGCGCCAGCACCCCGGCTGGACAGACCGGGGAGCTGTTTTTT. Protein: CASTPAGQTGELFF.

The V gene is TRBV2, the J gene TRBJ1-1; no definite D call. The CDR3 is 14 amino acids. Germline V lookup: CDR1 SNHLY, CDR2 FYNNEI. V shed 5 bases and J shed 0 bases, with 10 bases lying between them. This chain's CDR3 is CASSYSSLNTEAFF. CDR3 nucleotide sequence: TGTGCCAGCAGTTACAGTAGCTTGAACACTGAAGCTTTCTTT.

V is TRBV6-5 and J is TRBJ1-2; possible D gene TRBD1, 6 bases. With 6 bases removed from V and 7 bases from J, the gap between germline ends came to 15 bases. This CDR3 comprises 13 residues. Germline CDR1 and CDR2: MNHEY and SVGAGI. The CDR3 nucleotides read TGTGCCAGCAGCAACAGGGCTTGGGCTGGCTACACCTTC. Protein: CASSNRAWAGYTF.

V and J are TRBV7-2 and TRBJ2-1, with D perhaps assigned TRBD1 or TRBD2 (6 bases each). CDR3 length equals 14 residues. Germline assignment: CDR1 SGHTA and CDR2 FQGNSA. Deletions cut 5 bases from V and 10 bases from J, with 18 bases between. The CDR3 nucleotides are TGTGCCAGCAGCCTATCCCCTCGGGGGCTCGAGCAGTTCTTC. Translated: CASSLSPRGLEQFF.

The chain links TRBV4-2 to TRBJ2-5, with no clear D. Germline V gene data show CDR1 as LGHNA and CDR2 as YNFKEQ. CDR3 length: 16 amino acids. Trimming pared 1 base from V and 2 bases from J, leaving 14 bases between. CDR3 bases: TGTGCCAGCAGCCAAGCTTCAGGTGACTTACAAGAGACCCAGTACTTC. Translating it yields CASSQASGDLQETQYF.

The gene calls are TRBV6-5 and TRBJ1-1; D is unresolved. The germline gives CDR1 MNHEY, CDR2 SVGAGI. V gave up 10 bases and J gave up 1 base, with 13 bases separating them. The CDR3 is made up of 13 amino acids. The CDR3 DNA reads as TGTGCCACCTTCATAACGGCGAACACTGAAGCTTTCTTT. Translated: CATFITANTEAFF.

The chain joins TRBV6-1 to TRBJ1-4; no firm D call. Trimming left V 1 base short and J 8 bases short, with 23 bases between. Per germline, CDR1 MNHNS and CDR2 SASEGT. CDR3 size: 18 residues. The CDR3 loop is CASSEGVLVEGLDEKLFF. The CDR3 DNA sequence: TGTGCCAGCAGTGAAGGAGTCCTGGTGGAAGGGTTGGACGAAAAACTGTTTTTT.

The J gene is TRBJ1-5, the V gene TRBV20-1, with a weak D call TRBD1 (5 bases). V was pared by 1 base and J by 7 bases, with 5 bases between. The germline V gene encodes CDR1 DFQATT and CDR2 SNEGSKA (reference sequence). The CDR3 loop spans 11 amino acids. The CDR3 DNA reads as TGCAGTGCTAGAGGGGGGCAGCCCCAGCATTTT. Protein sequence: CSARGGQPQHF.

The chain joins TRBV7-2 to TRBJ1-3; TRBD1 aligns across 8 bases. V was pared by 3 bases and J by 0 bases, with 1 base of the junction left unmatched. This CDR3 is 15 amino acids long. Germline assignment: CDR1 SGHTA and CDR2 FQGNSA. Here the CDR3 reads CASSFGTGSGNTIYF. CDR3 nucleotides: TGTGCCAGCAGCTTCGGGACAGGCTCTGGAAACACCATATATTTT.

V and J are TRBV9 and TRBJ1-1; 9 bases match TRBD1. Germline V gene sequence: CDR1 SGDLS, CDR2 YYNGEE. V was pared by 4 bases and J by 1 base, with 8 bases of the junction left unmatched. There are 16 residues in the CDR3. The CDR3 nucleotides are TGTGCCAGCAGCTTGGGACAGGGCTTATCGAACACTGAAGCTTTCTTT. Translating it yields CASSLGQGLSNTEAFF.

The V gene is TRBV19, the J gene TRBJ2-1; 9 bases align to TRBD2. The CDR3 extends over 15 amino acids. Germline V gene data show CDR1 as LNHDA and CDR2 as SQIVND (reference sequence). J gave up 4 bases and V 2 bases, and 3 bases lay outside the gene matches. The CDR3 DNA follows: TGTGCCAGTAGTATACCCAGCGGGGGGTACAATGAGCAGTTCTTC. Its translation is CASSIPSGGYNEQFF.

The rearrangement uses TRBV5-4 and TRBJ1-2; D possibly corresponds to TRBD1 (6 bases). Germline CDR1 SGHNT, CDR2 YYREEE (reference sequence). The CDR3 spans 15 residues. V was cut by 1 base and J by 8 bases, with 18 bases left in between. The CDR3 DNA reads as TGTGCCAGCAGCTTGTTCCCGGGGGCGGGGGAAGGCTACACCTTC. The encoded protein is CASSLFPGAGEGYTF.

This clone has just a few counts. The chain links TRBV14 to TRBJ2-7; 8 positions match TRBD1. Trimming at V came to 4 bases and at J to 7 bases, leaving 3 bases not matched to a gene. Germline assignment: CDR1 SGHDN and CDR2 FVKESK. CDR3 length: 12 residues. CDR3: CASSRDRREQYF. The CDR3 DNA reads TGTGCCAGCAGCCGGGACAGGAGGGAGCAGTACTTC. Drawing the rest from reference TRBV14 and TRBJ2-7, the complete variable domain is EAGVTQFPSHSVIEKGQTVTLRCDPISGHDNLYWYRRVMGKEIKFLLHFVKESKQDESGMPNNRFLAERTGGTYSTLKVQPAELEDSGVYFCASSRDRREQYFGPGTRLTVT.

This clone was observed once. The V gene is TRBV30, the J gene TRBJ2-1; 9 bases match TRBD1. This CDR3 is built from 12 residues. The V and J ends lost 5 bases and 10 bases, in that order; junction bases with no gene match: 6. Germline CDR1 is GTSNPN and CDR2 is SVGIG (reference sequence). CDR3 loop: CAWDGDRDEQFF. In DNA, the CDR3 is TGTGCCTGGGATGGGGACAGGGACGAGCAGTTCTTC.

This clone was detected once. The chain recombines TRBV28 with TRBJ1-2; tentative D call: TRBD1 (5 bases). Germline V gives CDR1 MDHEN, CDR2 SYDVKM. V was cut by 5 bases and J by 6 bases, with 13 bases left in between. This CDR3 comprises 13 residues. The CDR3 region has the DNA TGTGCCAGCAGTGCGCAGGGAGCCCATGGCTACACCTTC. Translation: CASSAQGAHGYTF.

On this clone itself: The junction and the germline gene differ at one end; a read error may be behind it. CDR3 sequence (DNA): TGTGCAAGCAAGACAGAGCAAAGCACAGATACGCAGTATTTT. It yields the protein CASKTEQSTDTQYF. The chain links TRBV7-8 to TRBJ2-3; D might be TRBD1 (5 bases). The CDR3 runs to 14 residues. Germline-derived CDR1 and CDR2 are SGHVS and FQNEAQ.

This chain uses TRBV5-4 with TRBJ2-7, with 9 bases lining up with TRBD1. After removal of 0 bases from V and 3 bases from J, the junction contained 1 base not matched to a gene. The CDR3 contains 14 residues. Germline CDR1 reads SGHNT; CDR2 reads YYREEE (reference sequence). CDR3 coding DNA: TGTGCCAGCAGCTTGGCGGGACAGGGCTACGAGCAGTACTTC. This codes for CASSLAGQGYEQYF.

The chain uses TRBV15 and TRBJ1-2; D call uncertain. From germline, CDR1 is LNHNV and CDR2 YYDKDF (reference sequence). CDR3 length: 14 amino acids. Deletions cut 1 base from V and 2 bases from J, with 8 bases between. The CDR3 DNA is TGTGCCACCAGCAGAGTTCTCAGAAACTATGGCTACACCTTC. This sequence encodes CATSRVLRNYGYTF.

The chain links TRBV18 to TRBJ1-5; D might be TRBD1 (6 bases). Germline-derived CDR1 and CDR2 are KGHSH and LQKENI. V was cut by 0 bases and J by 2 bases, with 14 bases left in between. The CDR3 runs 17 residues. CDR3 DNA: TGTGCCAGCTCACCACCGACAGGATCCTTCGGCAATCAGCCCCAGCATTTT. Encoded protein: CASSPPTGSFGNQPQHF.

The genes are TRBV19 and TRBJ2-2; 8 nucleotides align to TRBD1. With V trimmed by 7 bases and J by 4 bases, 11 bases remained unmatched. The CDR3 consists of 16 residues. Germline assignment: CDR1 LNHDA and CDR2 SQIVND (reference sequence). CDR3 coding DNA: TGTGCCAGTATGGGCTCCAGGGGGCAGGGCACCGGGGAGCTGTTTTTT. It encodes CASMGSRGQGTGELFF.

The V gene is TRBV2, the J gene TRBJ1-4; D not resolved. Trimming removed 8 bases at V and 5 bases at J, with 18 bases between. Germline-derived CDR1 and CDR2 are SNHLY and FYNNEI. This CDR3 has 15 amino acids. Here the CDR3 reads CASLSRRIGNEKLFF. Written as DNA, the CDR3 is TGTGCCAGCCTTTCCCGACGGATCGGAAATGAAAAACTGTTTTTT.

The chain joins TRBV11-3 to TRBJ2-1; the D is unclear. The CDR3 loop spans 12 amino acids. From germline, CDR1 is SGHNT and CDR2 YENEEA. Deletions cut 2 bases from V and 5 bases from J, with 4 bases between. The CDR3 DNA sequence: TGTGCCAGCAGCTTATACGACAATGAGCAGTTCTTC. Translating it yields CASSLYDNEQFF.

The V and J genes are TRBV6-5 and TRBJ1-1; 7 bases match TRBD1. Germline values: CDR1 MNHEY, CDR2 SVGAGI. After removal of 6 bases from V and 4 bases from J, the junction contained 5 bases not matched to a gene. The CDR3 loop spans 13 amino acids. CDR3 in amino acids: CASSKGQFTEAFF. The CDR3 nucleotides are TGTGCCAGCAGCAAGGGACAGTTCACTGAAGCTTTCTTT.

The CDR3 loop is CASSVGYNEQFF. CDR3 DNA sequence: TGTGCCAGCAGCGTAGGATACAATGAGCAGTTCTTC. The chain has TRBV9 and TRBJ2-1; D call uncertain. Trimming took off 0 bases at V and 4 bases at J, with 2 bases between the two ends. The CDR3 consists of 12 residues. Germline lookup yields CDR1 SGDLS and CDR2 YYNGEE.

This chain uses TRBV5-6 with TRBJ2-7, with TRBD2 identical over 9 bases. The CDR3 covers 15 residues. Unmatched junction bases numbered 11, after V lost 4 bases and J lost 6 bases. Germline CDR1 and CDR2: SGHDT and YYEEEE. The chain's CDR3 is CASSPIAGAMGEQYF. The CDR3 coding sequence is TGTGCCAGCAGCCCTATAGCGGGGGCAATGGGCGAGCAGTACTTC.

In this sample, this clone turned up once. The chain combines TRBV20-1 with TRBJ1-2, with D uncertain. The CDR3 totals 8 residues. Germline-derived CDR1 and CDR2 are DFQATT and SNEGSKA (reference sequence). The V gene lost 8 bases and the J gene lost 7 bases, with 5 bases spanning the gap. CDR3 sequence: CSPVGYTF. The CDR3 DNA follows: TGCAGTCCGGTTGGCTACACCTTC.